A selection of T cell receptor beta chains follows, all from one sample in a study of T cells in Graves' hyperthyroidism and ophthalmopathy. TCRdb fed the multiplex PCR reads into MiXCR, producing one record per CDR3 protein. Among under 350,000 distinct CDR3 sequences listed, approximately 18% were seen once. The specimen was blood. Receptors were obtained from a woman between 45 and 65 years old with Graves' hyperthyroidism. Each CDR3 is given with its conserved first and last residue. D genes are given only for firm matches. Clone size is shown for a subset of rows, as once, few, many or a class of expanded clone.

v_gene	d_gene	j_gene	abundance	CDR3aa	CDR3nt
TRBV20-1	TRBD2	TRBJ2-7	many	CSARGTSGRADEQYF	TGCAGTGCTAGAGGGACTAGCGGGAGGGCTGACGAGCAGTACTTC
TRBV6-2/TRBV6-3	TRBD1	TRBJ2-3	few	CASSFSRDREADTQYF	TGTGCCAGCAGTTTCTCCCGGGACAGGGAGGCAGATACGCAGTATTTT
TRBV20-1	TRBD2	TRBJ2-5	-	CSARDPGGQETQYF	TGCAGTGCTAGAGACCCGGGAGGGCAGGAGACCCAGTACTTC
TRBV28	-	TRBJ1-2	-	CASSRGNYGYTF	TGTGCCAGCTCCAGGGGTAACTATGGCTACACCTTC
TRBV6-1	-	TRBJ1-5	many	CASSPFGRNQPQHF	TGTGCCAGCAGTCCCTTTGGCCGCAATCAGCCCCAGCATTTT
TRBV28	-	TRBJ1-2	-	CASSLPQRGSEGYTF	TGTGCCAGCAGTTTACCTCAGAGGGGATCGGAAGGCTACACCTTC
TRBV12-3/TRBV12-4	-	TRBJ2-1	many	CASSFGDSRSYNEQFF	TGTGCCAGCAGTTTCGGCGACAGCCGCTCCTACAATGAGCAGTTCTTC
TRBV12-3/TRBV12-4	-	TRBJ1-1	-	CASRSPGTEAFF	TGTGCCAGCAGGTCTCCAGGGACTGAAGCTTTCTTT
TRBV15	-	TRBJ2-5	many	CATSRELWGNQETQYF	TGTGCCACCAGCAGAGAGCTGTGGGGAAACCAAGAGACCCAGTACTTC
TRBV3-1	-	TRBJ2-4	many	CASSQEGQGYIQYF	TGTGCCAGCAGCCAAGAAGGTCAGGGGTACATTCAGTACTTC
TRBV20-1	-	TRBJ1-1	few	CSARVGGELNTEAFF	TGCAGTGCTAGAGTGGGGGGGGAACTGAACACTGAAGCTTTCTTT
TRBV20-1	TRBD2	TRBJ2-1	few	CSAGLAGGGNEQFF	TGCAGTGCTGGTCTAGCGGGGGGGGGGAATGAGCAGTTCTTC
TRBV20-1	-	TRBJ2-1	many	CSARAGDEQFF	TGCAGTGCTAGAGCAGGCGATGAGCAGTTCTTC
TRBV28	-	TRBJ2-5	many	CASSSPGVQETQYF	TGTGCCAGCAGCTCACCTGGGGTCCAAGAGACCCAGTACTTC
TRBV20-1	TRBD2	TRBJ2-4	-	CSASPLAGPPDIQYF	TGCAGTGCTAGTCCACTAGCGGGACCCCCGGACATTCAGTACTTC
TRBV30	TRBD2	TRBJ2-1	-	CGIDGGRGDEQFF	TGTGGAATCGATGGCGGGAGGGGAGATGAGCAGTTCTTC
TRBV5-1	TRBD1	TRBJ2-1	many	CASSFTGARSSEQFF	TGCGCCAGCAGCTTTACAGGGGCGCGATCAAGTGAGCAGTTCTTC
TRBV2	-	TRBJ1-1	-	CASMNGGWRSNTEAFF	TGTGCCAGCATGAATGGGGGATGGAGGTCGAACACTGAAGCTTTCTTT
TRBV6-1	TRBD2	TRBJ2-3	few	CASSSAGSPDTQYF	TGTGCCAGCAGTTCAGCGGGATCCCCAGATACGCAGTATTTT
TRBV28	TRBD2	TRBJ2-2	few	CASSSSGTANTGELFF	TGTGCCAGCAGTTCTAGCGGGACCGCGAACACCGGGGAGCTGTTTTTT
TRBV20-1	-	TRBJ2-7	many	CSASQAGIYEQYF	TGCAGTGCTAGTCAGGCAGGGATCTACGAGCAGTACTTC
TRBV12-3/TRBV12-4	-	TRBJ2-2	-	CASSRDITGELFF	TGTGCCAGCAGTCGGGACATCACCGGGGAGCTGTTTTTT
TRBV7-2	TRBD2	TRBJ2-3	-	CASSKLAGGTDTQYF	TGTGCCAGCAGCAAACTAGCGGGGGGCACAGATACGCAGTATTTT
TRBV2	-	TRBJ1-3	many	CASSPNLTRHNRNTIYF	TGTGCCAGCAGTCCCAACCTTACTCGACACAATCGGAACACCATATATTTT
TRBV5-4	-	TRBJ2-2	-	CASSFKGGDTGELFF	TGTGCCAGCAGCTTTAAAGGGGGAGACACCGGGGAGCTGTTTTTT
TRBV10-2	-	TRBJ2-5	-	CASSQDKETQYF	TGCGCCAGCAGCCAGGACAAGGAGACCCAGTACTTC
TRBV27	TRBD2	TRBJ2-1	many	CASSPRYLADPYNEQFF	TGTGCCAGCAGTCCCCGATACCTAGCGGACCCTTACAATGAGCAGTTCTTC
TRBV12-3/TRBV12-4	TRBD1	TRBJ1-2	many	CASSQGTGGGGYTF	TGTGCCAGCAGTCAAGGGACAGGGGGCGGCGGCTACACCTTC
TRBV29-1	-	TRBJ2-1	few	CSVGGQLGNEQFF	TGCAGCGTTGGAGGGCAGCTGGGCAATGAGCAGTTCTTC
TRBV15	TRBD1	TRBJ1-2	few	CATSMGQGAVGGYTF	TGTGCCACCAGCATGGGACAGGGTGCAGTCGGGGGCTACACCTTC
TRBV6-1	-	TRBJ2-1	few	CASRFPGKNNEQFF	TGTGCCAGCAGGTTTCCCGGGAAAAACAATGAGCAGTTCTTC
TRBV28	TRBD1	TRBJ1-6	many	CASSLFRGQPNSPLHF	TGTGCCAGCAGTTTGTTCAGGGGACAGCCTAATTCACCCCTCCACTTT
TRBV3-1	TRBD1	TRBJ1-2	many	CASSQPGQGAGYTF	TGTGCCAGCAGCCAACCGGGACAGGGGGCTGGCTACACCTTC
TRBV7-2	-	TRBJ1-2	few	CASSSGAYYGYTF	TGTGCCAGCAGCTCCGGGGCCTACTATGGCTACACCTTC
TRBV4-1	-	TRBJ2-5	-	CASSQQDRETQYF	TGCGCCAGCAGCCAGCAAGATAGGGAGACCCAGTACTTC
TRBV7-8	-	TRBJ1-1	many	CASSLALRATEAFF	TGTGCCAGCAGCTTAGCGTTAAGGGCCACTGAAGCTTTCTTT
TRBV5-1	-	TRBJ1-6	-	CASSLGVPGDSPLHF	TGCGCCAGCAGCTTGGGGGTCCCCGGAGATTCACCCCTCCACTTT
TRBV20-1	-	TRBJ2-1	many	CSAGNSRDSSVGEQFF	TGCAGTGCTGGAAATAGTAGGGACTCCTCGGTCGGTGAGCAGTTCTTC
TRBV3-1	TRBD1	TRBJ2-7	many	CASRAQGAGEQYF	TGTGCCAGCAGAGCTCAGGGGGCCGGCGAGCAGTACTTC
TRBV12-3/TRBV12-4	-	TRBJ1-1	many	CASSLQELNTEAFF	TGTGCCAGCAGTCTCCAGGAACTCAACACTGAAGCTTTCTTT
TRBV7-9	TRBD2	TRBJ2-3	-	CASSLTSGSRSTDTQYF	TGTGCCAGCAGCCTTACTAGCGGCTCAAGAAGCACAGATACGCAGTATTTT
TRBV24-1	-	TRBJ2-3	many	CATSDLTPGGTQYF	TGTGCCACCAGTGATTTGACGCCCGGCGGTACGCAGTATTTT
TRBV2	-	TRBJ2-3	-	CASGPWVGPSNTQYF	TGTGCCAGCGGCCCATGGGTGGGCCCCTCCAATACGCAGTATTTT
TRBV20-1	-	TRBJ1-1	many	CSANPPGRTEAFF	TGCAGTGCTAACCCCCCCGGGAGGACTGAAGCTTTCTTT
TRBV5-6	-	TRBJ2-1	few	CASSYSRRISSYNEQFF	TGTGCCAGCAGCTACTCCCGGAGGATAAGCTCCTACAATGAGCAGTTCTTC
TRBV2	TRBD1	TRBJ1-1	many	CASSPRTGLTEAFF	TGTGCCAGCAGCCCGAGGACAGGGTTGACTGAAGCTTTCTTT
TRBV20-1	-	TRBJ1-2	few	CSARSGDGYTF	TGCAGTGCTAGATCGGGGGATGGCTACACCTTC
TRBV20-1	TRBD2	TRBJ2-5	-	CSARMAGGLQETQYF	TGCAGTGCTAGAATGGCGGGGGGGCTACAAGAGACCCAGTACTTC
TRBV2	TRBD1	TRBJ1-1	-	CATGQGAGTEAFF	TGTGCCACCGGACAGGGGGCTGGGACTGAAGCTTTCTTT